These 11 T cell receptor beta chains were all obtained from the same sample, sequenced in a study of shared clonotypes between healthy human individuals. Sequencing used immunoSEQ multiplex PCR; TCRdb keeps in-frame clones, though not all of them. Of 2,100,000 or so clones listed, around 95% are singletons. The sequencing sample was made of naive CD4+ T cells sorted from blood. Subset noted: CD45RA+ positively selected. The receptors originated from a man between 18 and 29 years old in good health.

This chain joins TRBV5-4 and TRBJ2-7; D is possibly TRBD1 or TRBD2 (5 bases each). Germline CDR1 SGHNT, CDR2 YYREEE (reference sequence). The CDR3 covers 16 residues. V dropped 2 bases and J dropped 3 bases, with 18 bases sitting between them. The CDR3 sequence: CASSLDRDPRLYEQYF. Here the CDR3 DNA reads TGTGCCAGCAGCTTAGACCGGGACCCAAGACTCTACGAGCAGTACTTC.

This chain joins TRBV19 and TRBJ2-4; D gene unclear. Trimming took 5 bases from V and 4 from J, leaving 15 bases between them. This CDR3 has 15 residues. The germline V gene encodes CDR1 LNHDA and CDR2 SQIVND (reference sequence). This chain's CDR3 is CASSEHGATKNIQYF. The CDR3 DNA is TGTGCCAGTAGTGAACACGGAGCAACAAAAAACATTCAGTACTTC.

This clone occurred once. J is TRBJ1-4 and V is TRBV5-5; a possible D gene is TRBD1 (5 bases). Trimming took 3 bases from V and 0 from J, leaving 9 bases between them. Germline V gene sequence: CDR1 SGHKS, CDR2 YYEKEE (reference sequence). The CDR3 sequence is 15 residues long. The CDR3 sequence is CASSWDVATNEKLFF. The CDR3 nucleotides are TGTGCCAGCAGCTGGGACGTTGCAACTAATGAAAAACTGTTTTTT.

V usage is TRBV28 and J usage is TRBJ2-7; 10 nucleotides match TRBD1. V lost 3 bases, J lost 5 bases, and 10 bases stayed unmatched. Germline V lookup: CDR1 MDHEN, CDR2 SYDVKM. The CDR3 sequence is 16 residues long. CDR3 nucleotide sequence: TGTGCCAGCAGTTTTCGCCCGGGACAGGGGTGGAACGAGCAGTACTTC. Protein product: CASSFRPGQGWNEQYF.

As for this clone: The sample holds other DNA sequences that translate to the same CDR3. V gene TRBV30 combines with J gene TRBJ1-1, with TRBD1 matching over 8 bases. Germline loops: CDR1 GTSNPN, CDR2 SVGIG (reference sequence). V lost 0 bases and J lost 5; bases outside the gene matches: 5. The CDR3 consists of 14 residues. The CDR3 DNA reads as TGTGCCTGGAGTGTTCTACAGGGGGAGACTGAAGCTTTCTTT. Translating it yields CAWSVLQGETEAFF. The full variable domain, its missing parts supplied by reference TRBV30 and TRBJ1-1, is SQTIHQWPATLVQPVGSPLSLECTVEGTSNPNLYWYRQAAGRGLQLLFYSVGIGQISSEVPQNLSASRPQDRQFILSSKKLLLSDSGFYLCAWSVLQGETEAFFGQGTRLTVV.

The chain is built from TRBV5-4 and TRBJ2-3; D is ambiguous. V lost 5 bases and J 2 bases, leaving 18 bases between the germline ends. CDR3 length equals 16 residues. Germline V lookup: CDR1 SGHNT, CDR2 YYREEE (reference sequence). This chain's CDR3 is CASRRGFGQNTDTQYF. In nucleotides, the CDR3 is TGTGCCAGCAGGCGAGGTTTCGGGCAAAACACAGATACGCAGTATTTT.

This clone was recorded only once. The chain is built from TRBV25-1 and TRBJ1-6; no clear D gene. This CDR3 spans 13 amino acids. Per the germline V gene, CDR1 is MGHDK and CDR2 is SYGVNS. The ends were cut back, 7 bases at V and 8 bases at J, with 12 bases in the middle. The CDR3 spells CASNWATDSPLHF. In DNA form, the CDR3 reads TGTGCCAGCAACTGGGCTACGGATTCACCCCTCCACTTT.

The CDR3 protein is CASSPRGSTDTQYF. The CDR3 region has the DNA TGCGCCAGCAGCCCCAGGGGGAGCACAGATACGCAGTATTTT. V and J are TRBV5-1 and TRBJ2-3; 7 bases are shared with TRBD1. CDR3 length equals 14 residues. The junction had 2 bases not matched to a gene; V was cut back by 4 bases and J by 0 bases. Germline CDR1 reads SGHRS; CDR2 reads YFSETQ.

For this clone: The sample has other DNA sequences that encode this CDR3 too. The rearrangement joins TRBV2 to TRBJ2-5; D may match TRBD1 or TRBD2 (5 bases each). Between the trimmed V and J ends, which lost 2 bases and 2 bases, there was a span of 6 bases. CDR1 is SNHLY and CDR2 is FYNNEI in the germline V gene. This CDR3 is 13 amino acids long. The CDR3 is CASSEWGQETQYF. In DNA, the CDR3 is TGTGCCAGCAGTGAATGGGGGCAAGAGACCCAGTACTTC.

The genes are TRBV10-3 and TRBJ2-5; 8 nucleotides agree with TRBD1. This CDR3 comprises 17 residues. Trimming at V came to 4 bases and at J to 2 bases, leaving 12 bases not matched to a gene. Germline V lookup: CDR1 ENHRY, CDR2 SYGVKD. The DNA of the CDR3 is TGTGCCATCAGTGCAAGGACAGGGTTTGGGGGGCAAGAGACCCAGTACTTC. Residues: CAISARTGFGGQETQYF.

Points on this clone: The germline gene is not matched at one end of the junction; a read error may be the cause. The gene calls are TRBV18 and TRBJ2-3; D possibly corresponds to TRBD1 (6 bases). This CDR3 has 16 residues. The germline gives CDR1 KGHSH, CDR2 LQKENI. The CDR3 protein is CASPPPEDRSTDTQYF. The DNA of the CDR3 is TGTGCCAGCCCACCTCCGGAGGACAGAAGCACAGATACGCAGTATTTT.